This paragraph covers one TCR beta chain sequence. Primers included in the PCR were 60 Vbeta and 13 Jbeta primers. Measured with immunoSEQ multiplex PCR; TCRdb has only the in-frame clones, and not every one. This sample has about 94,000 clones; roughly 77% occur once, and the top ten carry about a tenth. The record originates from a study of cytomegalovirus exposure and HLA in healthy donors. Sequenced input: PBMCs. This clonotype was sampled from a human donor in good health.

CDR3 sequence: CASSSEGGATGGGYGYTF. CDR3 nucleotide sequence: TGCGCCAGCAGCTCCGAAGGGGGGGCGACAGGAGGGGGCTATGGCTACACCTTC. This rearrangement joins TRBV5-1 to TRBJ1-2; D is possibly TRBD1 (6 bases). The CDR3 loop spans 18 amino acids. Germline-derived CDR1 and CDR2 are SGHRS and YFSETQ. V lost 3 bases and J 4 bases, leaving 25 bases between the germline ends.